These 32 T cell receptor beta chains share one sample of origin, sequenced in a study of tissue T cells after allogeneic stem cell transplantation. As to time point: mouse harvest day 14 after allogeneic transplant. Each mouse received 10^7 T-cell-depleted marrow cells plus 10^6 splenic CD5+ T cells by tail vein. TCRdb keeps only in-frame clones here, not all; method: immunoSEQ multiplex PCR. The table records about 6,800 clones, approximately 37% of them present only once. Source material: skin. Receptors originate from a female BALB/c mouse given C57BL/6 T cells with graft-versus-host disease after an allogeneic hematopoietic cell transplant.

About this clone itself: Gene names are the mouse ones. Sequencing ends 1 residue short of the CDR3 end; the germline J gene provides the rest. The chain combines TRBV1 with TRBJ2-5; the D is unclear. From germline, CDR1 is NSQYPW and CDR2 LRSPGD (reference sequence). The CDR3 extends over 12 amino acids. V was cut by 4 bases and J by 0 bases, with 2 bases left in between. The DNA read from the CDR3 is TGCACCTGCAGTGTTAACCAAGACACCCAGTAC. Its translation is CTCSVNQDTQY. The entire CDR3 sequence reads CTCSVNQDTQYF.

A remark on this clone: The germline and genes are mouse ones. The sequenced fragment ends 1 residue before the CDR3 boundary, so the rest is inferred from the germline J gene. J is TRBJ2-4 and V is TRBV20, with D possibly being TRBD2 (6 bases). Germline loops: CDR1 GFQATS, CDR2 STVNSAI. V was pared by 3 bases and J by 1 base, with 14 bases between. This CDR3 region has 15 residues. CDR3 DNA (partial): TGTGGTGCTAGTAGGCTGGGGATGGGTCAAAACACCTTGTAC. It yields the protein CGASRLGMGQNTLY. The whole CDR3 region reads CGASRLGMGQNTLYF.

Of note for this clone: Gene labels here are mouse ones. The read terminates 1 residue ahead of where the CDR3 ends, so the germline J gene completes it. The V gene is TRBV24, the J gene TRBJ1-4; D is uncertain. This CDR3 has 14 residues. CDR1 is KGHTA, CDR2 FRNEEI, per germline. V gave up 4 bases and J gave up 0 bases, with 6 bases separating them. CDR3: CASSPSISNERLFF. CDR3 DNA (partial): TGTGCCAGCAGTCCCTCAATTTCCAACGAAAGATTATTT.

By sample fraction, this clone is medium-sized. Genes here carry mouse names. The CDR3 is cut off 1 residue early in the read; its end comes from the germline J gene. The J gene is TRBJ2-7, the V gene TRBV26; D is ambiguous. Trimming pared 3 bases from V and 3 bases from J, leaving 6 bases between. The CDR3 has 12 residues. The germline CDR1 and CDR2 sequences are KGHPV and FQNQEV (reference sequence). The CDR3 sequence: CASSLLGYEQYF. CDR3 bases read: TGTGCCAGCAGTCTCTTGGGCTATGAACAGTAC.

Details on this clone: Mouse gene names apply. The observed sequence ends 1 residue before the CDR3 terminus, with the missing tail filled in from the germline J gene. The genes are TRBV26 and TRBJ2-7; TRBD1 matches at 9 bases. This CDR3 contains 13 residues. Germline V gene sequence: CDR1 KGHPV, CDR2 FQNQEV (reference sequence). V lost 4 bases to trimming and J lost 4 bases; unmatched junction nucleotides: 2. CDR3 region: CASSPGQGYEQYF. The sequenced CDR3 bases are TGTGCCAGCAGTCCGGGACAGGGATATGAACAGTAC. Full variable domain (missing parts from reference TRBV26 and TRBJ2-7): NSKVIQTPRYLVKGQGQKAKMRCIPEKGHPVVFWYQQNKNNEFKFLINFQNQEVLQQIDMTEKRFSAECPSNSPCSLEIQSSEAGDSALYLCASSPGQGYEQYFGPGTRLTVL.

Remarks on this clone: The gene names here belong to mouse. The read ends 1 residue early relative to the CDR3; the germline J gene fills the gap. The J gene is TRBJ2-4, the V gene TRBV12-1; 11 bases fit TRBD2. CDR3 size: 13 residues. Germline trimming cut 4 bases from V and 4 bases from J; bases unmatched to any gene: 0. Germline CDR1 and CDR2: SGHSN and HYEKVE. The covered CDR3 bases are TGTGCCAGCTCGGGACTGGGGGAAAACACCTTGTAC. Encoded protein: CASSGLGENTLY. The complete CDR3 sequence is CASSGLGENTLYF.

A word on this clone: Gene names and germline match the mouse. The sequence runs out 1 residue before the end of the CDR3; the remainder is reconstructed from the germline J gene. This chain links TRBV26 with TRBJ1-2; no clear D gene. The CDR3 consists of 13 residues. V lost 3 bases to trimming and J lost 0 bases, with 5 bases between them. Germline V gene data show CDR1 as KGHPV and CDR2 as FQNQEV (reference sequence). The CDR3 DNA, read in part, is TGTGCCAGCAGTCTCAGGACAAACTCCGACTACACC. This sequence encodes CASSLRTNSDYT. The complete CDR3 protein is CASSLRTNSDYTF.

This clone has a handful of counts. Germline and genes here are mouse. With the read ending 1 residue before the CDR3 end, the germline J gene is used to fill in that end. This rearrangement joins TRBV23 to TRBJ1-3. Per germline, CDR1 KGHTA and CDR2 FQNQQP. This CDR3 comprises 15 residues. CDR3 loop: CSSSQSRGVGNTLYF. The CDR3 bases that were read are TGCTCCAGCAGTCAATCGAGGGGGGTTGGAAATACGCTCTAT.

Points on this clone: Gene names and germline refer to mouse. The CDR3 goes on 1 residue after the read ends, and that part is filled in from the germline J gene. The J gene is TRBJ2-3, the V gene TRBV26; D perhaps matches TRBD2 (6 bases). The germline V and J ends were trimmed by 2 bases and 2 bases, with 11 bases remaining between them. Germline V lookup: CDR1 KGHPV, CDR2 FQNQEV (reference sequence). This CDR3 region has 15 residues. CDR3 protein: CASSLGLGIAETLYF. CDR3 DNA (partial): TGTGCCAGCAGTCTGGGGCTGGGGATTGCAGAAACGCTGTAT.

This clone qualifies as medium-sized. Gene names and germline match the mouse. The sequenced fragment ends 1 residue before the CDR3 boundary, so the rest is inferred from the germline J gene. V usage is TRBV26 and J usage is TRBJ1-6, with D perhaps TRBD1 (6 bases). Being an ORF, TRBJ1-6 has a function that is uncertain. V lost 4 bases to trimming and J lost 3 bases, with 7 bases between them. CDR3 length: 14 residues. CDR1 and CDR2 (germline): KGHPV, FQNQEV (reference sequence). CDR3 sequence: CASSRQDYNSPLYF. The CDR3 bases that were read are TGTGCCAGCAGTCGACAGGACTATAATTCGCCCCTCTAC.

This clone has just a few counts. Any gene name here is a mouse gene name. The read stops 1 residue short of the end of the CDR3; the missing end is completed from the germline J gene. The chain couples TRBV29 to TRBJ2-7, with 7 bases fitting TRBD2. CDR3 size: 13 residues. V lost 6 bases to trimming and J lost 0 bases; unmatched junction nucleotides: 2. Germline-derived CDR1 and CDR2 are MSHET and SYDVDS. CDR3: CASSWGFSYEQYF. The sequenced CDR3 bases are TGTGCTAGCAGCTGGGGGTTCTCCTATGAACAGTAC.

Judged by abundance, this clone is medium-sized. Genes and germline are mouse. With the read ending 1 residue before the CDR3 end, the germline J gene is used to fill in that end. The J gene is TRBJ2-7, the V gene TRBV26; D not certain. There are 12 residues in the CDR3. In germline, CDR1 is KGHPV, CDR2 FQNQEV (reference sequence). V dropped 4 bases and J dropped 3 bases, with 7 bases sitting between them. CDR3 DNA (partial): TGTGCCAGCAGTCCCGGGGTCTATGAACAGTAC. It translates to CASSPGVYEQY. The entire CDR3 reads CASSPGVYEQYF.

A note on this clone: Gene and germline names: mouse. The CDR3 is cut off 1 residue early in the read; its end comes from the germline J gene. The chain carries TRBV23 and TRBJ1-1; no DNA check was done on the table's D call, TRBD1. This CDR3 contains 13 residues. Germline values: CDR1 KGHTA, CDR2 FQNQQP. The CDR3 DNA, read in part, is TGCTCCAGCAGTTGGGACAGAAACACAGAAGTCTTC. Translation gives CSSSWDRNTEVF. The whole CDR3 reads CSSSWDRNTEVFF.

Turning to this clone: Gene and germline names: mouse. Partial CDR3 DNA: TGTGCCAGCAGTCTGTCACAGGGGGACACAGAAGTCTTC. Protein product: CASSLSQGDTEVF. The entire CDR3 protein reads CASSLSQGDTEVFF. This sequence joins TRBV26 and TRBJ1-1; 8 bases are shared with TRBD1. The sequenced fragment ends 1 residue before the CDR3 boundary, so the rest is inferred from the germline J gene. The CDR3 extends over 14 amino acids. With 0 bases clipped from V and 3 bases from J, the junction kept 0 bases outside the gene matches. The germline gives CDR1 KGHPV, CDR2 FQNQEV (reference sequence). The complete variable domain, with remaining parts taken from reference TRBV26 and TRBJ1-1, reads NSKVIQTPRYLVKGQGQKAKMRCIPEKGHPVVFWYQQNKNNEFKFLINFQNQEVLQQIDMTEKRFSAECPSNSPCSLEIQSSEAGDSALYLCASSLSQGDTEVFFGKGTRLTVV.

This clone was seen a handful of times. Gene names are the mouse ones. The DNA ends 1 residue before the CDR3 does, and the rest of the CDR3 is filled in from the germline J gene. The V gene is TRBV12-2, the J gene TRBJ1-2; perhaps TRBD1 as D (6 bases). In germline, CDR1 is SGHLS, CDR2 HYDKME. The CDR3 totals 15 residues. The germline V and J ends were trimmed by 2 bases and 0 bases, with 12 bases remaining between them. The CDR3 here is CASSPPRGANSDYTF. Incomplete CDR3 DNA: TGTGCCAGCTCTCCCCCCAGGGGAGCAAACTCCGACTACACC.

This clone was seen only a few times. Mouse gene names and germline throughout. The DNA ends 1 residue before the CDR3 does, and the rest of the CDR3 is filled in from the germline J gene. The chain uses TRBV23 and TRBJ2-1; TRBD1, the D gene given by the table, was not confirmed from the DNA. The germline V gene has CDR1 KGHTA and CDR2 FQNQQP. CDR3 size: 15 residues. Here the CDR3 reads CSSSPSTGRGAEQFF. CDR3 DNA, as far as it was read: TGCTCCAGCAGTCCCTCGACAGGGAGAGGGGCTGAGCAGTTC.

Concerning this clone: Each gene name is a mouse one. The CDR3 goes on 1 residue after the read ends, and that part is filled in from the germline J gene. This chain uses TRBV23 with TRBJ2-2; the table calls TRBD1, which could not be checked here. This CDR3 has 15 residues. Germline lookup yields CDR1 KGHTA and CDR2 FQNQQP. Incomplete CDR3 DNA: TGCTCCAGCAGCCCTAACAGGGGAAACACCGGGCAGCTCTAC. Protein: CSSSPNRGNTGQLY. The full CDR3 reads CSSSPNRGNTGQLYF.

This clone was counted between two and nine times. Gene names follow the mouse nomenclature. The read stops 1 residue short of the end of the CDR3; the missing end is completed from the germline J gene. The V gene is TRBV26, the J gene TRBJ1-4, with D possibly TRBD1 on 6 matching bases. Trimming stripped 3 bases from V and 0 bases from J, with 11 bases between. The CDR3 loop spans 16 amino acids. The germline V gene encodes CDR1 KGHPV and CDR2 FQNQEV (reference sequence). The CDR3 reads CASSLGGLLSNERLFF. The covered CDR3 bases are TGTGCCAGCAGTCTAGGGGGGCTTCTTTCCAACGAAAGATTATTT.

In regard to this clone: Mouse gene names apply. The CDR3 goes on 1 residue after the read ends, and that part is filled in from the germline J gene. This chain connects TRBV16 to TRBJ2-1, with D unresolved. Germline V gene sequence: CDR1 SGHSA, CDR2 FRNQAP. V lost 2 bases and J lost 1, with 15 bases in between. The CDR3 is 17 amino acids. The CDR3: CASSLPPHRPNYAEQFF. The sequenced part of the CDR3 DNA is TGTGCAAGCAGCTTACCCCCCCACCGACCGAACTATGCTGAGCAGTTC.

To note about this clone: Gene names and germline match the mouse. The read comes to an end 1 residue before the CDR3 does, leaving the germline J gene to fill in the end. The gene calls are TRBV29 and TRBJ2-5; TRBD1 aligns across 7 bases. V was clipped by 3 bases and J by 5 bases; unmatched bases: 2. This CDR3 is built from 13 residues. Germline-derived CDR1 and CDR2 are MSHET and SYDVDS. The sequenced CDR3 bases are TGTGCTAGCAGTTTCCGGGACAGAGACACCCAGTAC. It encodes CASSFRDRDTQY. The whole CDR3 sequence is CASSFRDRDTQYF.

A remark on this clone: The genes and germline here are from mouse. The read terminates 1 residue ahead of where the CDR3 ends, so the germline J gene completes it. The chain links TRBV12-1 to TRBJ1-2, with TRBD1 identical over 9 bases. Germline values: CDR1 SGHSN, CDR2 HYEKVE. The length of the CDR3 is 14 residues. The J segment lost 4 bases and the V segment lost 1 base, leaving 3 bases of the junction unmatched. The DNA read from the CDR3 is TGTGCCAGCTCTCTGGACAGGGGCCCCTCCGACTACACC. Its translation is CASSLDRGPSDYT. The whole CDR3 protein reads CASSLDRGPSDYTF.

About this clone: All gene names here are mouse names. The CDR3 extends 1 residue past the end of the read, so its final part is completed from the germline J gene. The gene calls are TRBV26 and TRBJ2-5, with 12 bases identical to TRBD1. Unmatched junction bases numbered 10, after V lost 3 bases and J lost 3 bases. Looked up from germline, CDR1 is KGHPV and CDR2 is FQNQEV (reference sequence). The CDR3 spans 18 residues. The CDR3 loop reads CASSLVPGQGAGQDTQYF. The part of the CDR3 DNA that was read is TGTGCCAGCAGTCTCGTCCCGGGACAGGGGGCTGGACAAGACACCCAGTAC.

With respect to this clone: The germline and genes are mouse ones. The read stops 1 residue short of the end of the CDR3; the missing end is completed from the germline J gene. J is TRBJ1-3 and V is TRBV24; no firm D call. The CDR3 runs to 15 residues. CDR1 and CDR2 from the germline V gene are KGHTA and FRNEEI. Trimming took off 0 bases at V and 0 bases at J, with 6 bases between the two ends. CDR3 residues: CASSLYETSGNTLYF. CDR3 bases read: TGTGCCAGCAGTCTGTATGAAACTTCTGGAAATACGCTCTAT.

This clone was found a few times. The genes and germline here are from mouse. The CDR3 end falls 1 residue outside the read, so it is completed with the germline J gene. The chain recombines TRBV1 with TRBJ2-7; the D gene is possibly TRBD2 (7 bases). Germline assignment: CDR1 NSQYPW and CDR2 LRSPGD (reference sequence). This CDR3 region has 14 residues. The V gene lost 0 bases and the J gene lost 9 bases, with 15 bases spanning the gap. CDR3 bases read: TGCACCTGCAGTGCAGATCGGGGGGCCTATAGACAGTAC. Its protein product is CTCSADRGAYRQY. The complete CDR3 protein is CTCSADRGAYRQYF.

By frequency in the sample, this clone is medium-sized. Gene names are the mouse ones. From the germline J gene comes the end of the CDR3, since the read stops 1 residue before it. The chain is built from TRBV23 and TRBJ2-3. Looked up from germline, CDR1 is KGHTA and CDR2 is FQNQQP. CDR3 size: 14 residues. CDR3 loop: CSSSQRASAETLYF. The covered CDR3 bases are TGCTCCAGCAGTCAGAGGGCTAGTGCAGAAACGCTGTAT.

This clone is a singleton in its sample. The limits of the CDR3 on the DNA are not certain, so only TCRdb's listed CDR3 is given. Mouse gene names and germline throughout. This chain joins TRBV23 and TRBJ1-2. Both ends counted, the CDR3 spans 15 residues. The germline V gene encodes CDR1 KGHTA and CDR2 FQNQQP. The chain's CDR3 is CSSSQSWGLGSDYTF.

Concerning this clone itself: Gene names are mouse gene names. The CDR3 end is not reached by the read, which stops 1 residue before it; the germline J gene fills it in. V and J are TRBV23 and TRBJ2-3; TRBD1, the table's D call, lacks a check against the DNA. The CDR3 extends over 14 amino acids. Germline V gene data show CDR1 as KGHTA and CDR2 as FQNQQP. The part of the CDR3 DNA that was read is TGCTCCAGCCAGGACACACCTAGTGCAGAAACGCTGTAT. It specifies CSSQDTPSAETLY. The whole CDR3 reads CSSQDTPSAETLYF.

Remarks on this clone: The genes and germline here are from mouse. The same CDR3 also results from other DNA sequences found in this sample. Partial CDR3 DNA: TGTGCCAGCAGCCGGGACTGGGGCTATGAACAGTAC. The encoded protein is CASSRDWGYEQY. The complete CDR3 reads CASSRDWGYEQYF. The rearrangement links TRBV26 to TRBJ2-7; TRBD2 agrees at 10 bases. The CDR3 end is not reached by the read, which stops 1 residue before it; the germline J gene fills it in. After removal of 6 bases from V and 3 bases from J, the junction contained 2 bases not matched to a gene. The CDR3 contains 13 residues. Germline CDR1 is KGHPV and CDR2 is FQNQEV (reference sequence).

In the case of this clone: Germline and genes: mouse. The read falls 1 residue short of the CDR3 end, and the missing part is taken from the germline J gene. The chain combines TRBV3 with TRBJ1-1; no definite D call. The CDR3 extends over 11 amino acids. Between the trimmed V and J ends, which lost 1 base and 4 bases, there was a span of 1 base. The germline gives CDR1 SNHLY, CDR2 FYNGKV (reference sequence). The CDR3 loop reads CASSLVTEVFF. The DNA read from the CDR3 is TGTGCCAGCAGCTTAGTCACAGAAGTCTTC.

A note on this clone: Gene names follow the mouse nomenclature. The CDR3 here is CASSNGGEVFF. Partial CDR3 DNA: TGTGCCAGCAGTAATGGGGGAGAAGTCTTC. The rearrangement joins TRBV26 to TRBJ1-1, with D maybe TRBD1 (5 bases). The read halts 1 residue ahead of the CDR3 end, with the missing end drawn from the germline J gene. V was cut by 5 bases and J by 7 bases, with 8 bases left in between. The CDR3 is 11 amino acids. CDR1 and CDR2 from the germline V gene are KGHPV and FQNQEV (reference sequence).

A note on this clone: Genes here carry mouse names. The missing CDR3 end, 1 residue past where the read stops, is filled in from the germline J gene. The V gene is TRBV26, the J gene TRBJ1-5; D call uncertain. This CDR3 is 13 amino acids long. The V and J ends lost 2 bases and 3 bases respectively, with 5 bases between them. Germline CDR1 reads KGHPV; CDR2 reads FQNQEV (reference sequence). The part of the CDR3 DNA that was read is TGTGCCAGCAGTCTGGGACTCAACCAGGCTCCGCTT. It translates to CASSLGLNQAPL. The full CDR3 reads CASSLGLNQAPLF.

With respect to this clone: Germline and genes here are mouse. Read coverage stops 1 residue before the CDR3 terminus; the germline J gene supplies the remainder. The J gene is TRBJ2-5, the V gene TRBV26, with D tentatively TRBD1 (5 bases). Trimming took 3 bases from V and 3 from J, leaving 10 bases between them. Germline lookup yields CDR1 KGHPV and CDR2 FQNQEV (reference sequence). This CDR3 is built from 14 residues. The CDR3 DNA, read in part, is TGTGCCAGCAGTCTCCAGGGAAGACAAGACACCCAGTAC. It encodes CASSLQGRQDTQY. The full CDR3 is CASSLQGRQDTQYF.